Listed here are 6 T cell receptor beta chains from one sample, sequenced in a study of graft-versus-host responses after intestinal transplantation. Produced via immunoSEQ multiplex PCR; TCRdb's table is partial and in-frame only. The sample lists 35,000 to 40,000 clones, 90% to 95% occurring once. Specimen: PBMCs, collected 16 days after intestinal transplant. The receptors originated from a human patient who received an intestinal transplant, so some T cells may come from the graft donor.

This chain links TRBV19 with TRBJ2-7, with D unresolved. V lost 5 bases and J lost 0, with 14 bases in between. This CDR3 region has 15 residues. Germline CDR1 LNHDA, CDR2 SQIVND (reference sequence). The CDR3 nucleotides read TGTGCCAGTAGTGCGAGCTCCTCCAGCTCCTACGAGCAGTACTTC. Translating it yields CASSASSSSSYEQYF.

The rearrangement uses TRBV10-3 and TRBJ1-1, with 8 bases fitting TRBD1. The length of the CDR3 is 14 residues. V was clipped by 5 bases and J by 1 base; unmatched bases: 3. From germline, CDR1 is ENHRY and CDR2 SYGVKD. CDR3 DNA sequence: TGTGCCATCAGTAAGACAGGGGCGAACACTGAAGCTTTCTTT. Translating gives CAISKTGANTEAFF.

The rearrangement joins TRBV7-9 to TRBJ2-7, with TRBD1 as a possible D gene (5 bases). The CDR3 has 12 amino acids. CDR1 and CDR2 (germline): SEHNR, FQNEAQ (reference sequence). The V and J ends lost 4 bases and 5 bases respectively, with 9 bases between them. This CDR3 reads CASSSGINEQYF. CDR3 coding DNA: TGTGCCAGCAGCTCAGGGATCAACGAGCAGTACTTC.

CDR3 sequence reads: CASSLYLGRAYEQYF. In DNA form, the CDR3 reads TGTGCCAGCAGCTTGTATCTGGGCAGGGCCTACGAGCAGTACTTC. The genes are TRBV5-5 and TRBJ2-7; perhaps TRBD1 as D (5 bases). Trimming left V 1 base short and J 2 bases short, with 13 bases between. The CDR3 extends over 15 amino acids. CDR1 is SGHKS, CDR2 YYEKEE, per germline (reference sequence).

The rearrangement uses TRBV18 and TRBJ2-6, with TRBD1 matching over 9 bases. V lost 3 bases and J lost 0; bases outside the gene matches: 6. The V gene's germline CDR1 is KGHSH and CDR2 LQKENI. The CDR3 totals 18 residues. This CDR3 is CASSPGQGLSSGANVLTF. CDR3 bases: TGTGCCAGCTCACCGGGACAGGGTCTATCCTCTGGGGCCAACGTCCTGACTTTC.

CDR3 DNA: TGTGCCAGCAGTTACTCGCGGAGGGCCGGGGAGCAGTACTTC. Translated, it gives CASSYSRRAGEQYF. The rearrangement joins TRBV6-5 to TRBJ2-7; a weak D match, TRBD2 (6 bases). The V and J ends lost 0 bases and 7 bases respectively, with 13 bases between them. From germline, CDR1 is MNHEY and CDR2 SVGAGI. This CDR3 spans 14 amino acids.